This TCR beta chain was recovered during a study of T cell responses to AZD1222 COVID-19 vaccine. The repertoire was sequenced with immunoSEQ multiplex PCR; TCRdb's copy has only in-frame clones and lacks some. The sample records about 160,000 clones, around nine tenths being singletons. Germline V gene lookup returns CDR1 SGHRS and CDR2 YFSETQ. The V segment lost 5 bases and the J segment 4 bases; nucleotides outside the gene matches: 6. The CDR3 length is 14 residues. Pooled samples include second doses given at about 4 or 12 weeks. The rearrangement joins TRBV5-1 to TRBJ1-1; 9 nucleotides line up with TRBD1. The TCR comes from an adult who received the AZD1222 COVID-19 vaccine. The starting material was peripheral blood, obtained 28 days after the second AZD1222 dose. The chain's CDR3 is CASRRTGESTEAFF. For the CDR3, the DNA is TGCGCCAGCAGGAGGACAGGGGAGAGCACTGAAGCTTTCTTT.